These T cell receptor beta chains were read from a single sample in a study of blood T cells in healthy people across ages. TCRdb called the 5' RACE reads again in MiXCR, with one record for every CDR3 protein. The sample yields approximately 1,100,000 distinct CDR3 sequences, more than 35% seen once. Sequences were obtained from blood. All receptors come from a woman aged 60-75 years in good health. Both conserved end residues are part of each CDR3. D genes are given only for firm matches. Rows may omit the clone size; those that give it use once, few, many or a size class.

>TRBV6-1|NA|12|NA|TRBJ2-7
CASRLGVYEQYF
TGTGCCAGCAGATTAGGGGTCTACGAGCAGTACTTC
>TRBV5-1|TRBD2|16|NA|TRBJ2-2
CASGPPAGVETGELFF
TGCGCCAGCGGACCCCCAGCGGGAGTTGAAACCGGGGAGCTGTTTTTT
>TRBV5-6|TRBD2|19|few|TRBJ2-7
CASSSSPGTSGTLAYEQYF
TGTGCCAGCAGCTCCAGCCCCGGGACTAGCGGGACACTCGCCTACGAGCAGTACTTC
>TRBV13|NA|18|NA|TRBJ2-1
CASSPQGGRGGFYNEQFF
TGTGCCAGCAGCCCACAGGGCGGGAGAGGTGGGTTTTACAATGAGCAGTTCTTC
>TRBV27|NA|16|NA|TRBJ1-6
CASSPRGGTGNSPLHF
TGTGCCAGCAGTCCCCGAGGAGGGACTGGCAATTCACCCCTCCACTTT
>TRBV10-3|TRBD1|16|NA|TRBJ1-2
CAISESAGGKARGYTF
TGTGCCATCAGTGAGTCGGCAGGGGGCAAGGCGCGAGGCTACACCTTC
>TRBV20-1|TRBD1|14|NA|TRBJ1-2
CSATTTGWSYGYTF
TGCAGTGCTACCACGACAGGGTGGAGTTATGGCTACACCTTC
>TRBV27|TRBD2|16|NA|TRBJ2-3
CASRPWGRGGTDTQYF
TGTGCCAGCAGGCCGTGGGGCCGGGGGGGCACAGATACGCAGTATTTT
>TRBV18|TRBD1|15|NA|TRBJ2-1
CASSRPGQVLNEQFF
TGTGCCAGCTCACGCCCCGGACAGGTTCTCAATGAGCAGTTCTTC
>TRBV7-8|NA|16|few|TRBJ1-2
CASSSQAGAGAAAVTF
TGTGCCAGCAGCTCTCAGGCCGGGGCAGGGGCGGCTGCAGTCACCTTC
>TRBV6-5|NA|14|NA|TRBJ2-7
CASSYSRISYEQYF
TGTGCCAGCAGTTACTCCCGTATCTCCTACGAGCAGTACTTC
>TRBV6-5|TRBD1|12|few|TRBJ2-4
CASSYSGQEQYF
TGTGCCAGCAGTTACTCTGGACAGGAACAGTACTTC
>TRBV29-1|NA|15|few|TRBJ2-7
CSVEMARGPSYEQYF
TGCAGCGTTGAAATGGCCAGGGGACCCTCCTACGAGCAGTACTTC
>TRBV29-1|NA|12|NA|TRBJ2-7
CSVERRANEQYF
TGCAGCGTTGAACGCAGGGCCAACGAGCAGTACTTC
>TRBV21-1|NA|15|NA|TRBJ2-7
CASSKAPGQTYEQYF
TGTGCCAGCAGCAAGGCTCCGGGACAGACCTACGAGCAGTACTTC
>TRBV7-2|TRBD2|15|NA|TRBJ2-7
CASSLSSSGTYEQYF
TGTGCCAGCAGCTTATCATCCAGCGGGACCTACGAGCAGTACTTC
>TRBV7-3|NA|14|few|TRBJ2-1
CASSLNQGGNEQFF
TGTGCCAGCAGCTTAAATCAGGGTGGTAATGAGCAGTTCTTC
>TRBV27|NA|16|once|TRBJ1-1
CASSLSEHQGRGEAFF
TGTGCCAGCAGTTTATCAGAACACCAGGGGAGGGGTGAAGCTTTCTTT
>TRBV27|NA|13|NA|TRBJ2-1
CASSFARRYEQFF
TGTGCCAGCAGTTTCGCAAGACGATATGAGCAGTTCTTC
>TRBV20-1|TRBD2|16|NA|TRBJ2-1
CSARPQASGAYNEQFF
TGCAGTGCTAGACCTCAAGCTAGCGGAGCTTACAATGAGCAGTTCTTC
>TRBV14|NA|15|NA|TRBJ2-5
CASSQGDRTQETQYF
TGTGCCAGCAGCCAGGGGGACCGAACCCAAGAGACCCAGTACTTC
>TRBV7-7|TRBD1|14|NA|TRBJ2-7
CASSSKGTDNVQYF
TGTGCCAGCAGCTCAAAAGGGACAGACAATGTGCAGTACTTC